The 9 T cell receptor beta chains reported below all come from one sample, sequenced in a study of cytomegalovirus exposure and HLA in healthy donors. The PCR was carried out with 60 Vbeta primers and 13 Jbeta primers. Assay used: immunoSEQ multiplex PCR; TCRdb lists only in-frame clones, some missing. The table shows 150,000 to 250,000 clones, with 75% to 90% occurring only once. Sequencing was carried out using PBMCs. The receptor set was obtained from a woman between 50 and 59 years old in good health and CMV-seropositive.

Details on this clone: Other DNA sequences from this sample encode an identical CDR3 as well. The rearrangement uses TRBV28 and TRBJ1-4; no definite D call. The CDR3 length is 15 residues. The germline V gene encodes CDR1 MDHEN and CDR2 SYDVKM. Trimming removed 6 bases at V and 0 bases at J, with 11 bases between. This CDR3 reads CASSSTGATNEKLFF. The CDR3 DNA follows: TGTGCCAGCAGCTCAACTGGAGCAACTAATGAAAAACTGTTTTTT.

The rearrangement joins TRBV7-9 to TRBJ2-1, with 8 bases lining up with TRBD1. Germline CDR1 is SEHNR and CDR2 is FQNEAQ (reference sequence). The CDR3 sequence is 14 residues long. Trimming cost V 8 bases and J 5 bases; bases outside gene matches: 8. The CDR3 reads CASSGTGANNEQFF. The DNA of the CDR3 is TGTGCCAGCTCCGGGACAGGCGCTAACAATGAGCAGTTCTTC.

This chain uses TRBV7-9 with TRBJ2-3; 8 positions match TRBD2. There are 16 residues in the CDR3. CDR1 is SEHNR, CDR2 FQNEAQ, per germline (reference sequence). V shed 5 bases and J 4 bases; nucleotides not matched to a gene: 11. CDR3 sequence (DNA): TGTGCCAGCAGCCTCGGGACTAGACAGTTTGCAGATACGCAGTATTTT. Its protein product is CASSLGTRQFADTQYF.

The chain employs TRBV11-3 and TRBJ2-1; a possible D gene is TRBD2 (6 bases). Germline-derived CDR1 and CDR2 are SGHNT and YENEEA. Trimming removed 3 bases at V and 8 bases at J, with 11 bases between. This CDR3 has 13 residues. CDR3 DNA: TGTGCCAGCAGCTTTAGCGGAGACCATGAGCAGTTCTTC. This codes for CASSFSGDHEQFF.

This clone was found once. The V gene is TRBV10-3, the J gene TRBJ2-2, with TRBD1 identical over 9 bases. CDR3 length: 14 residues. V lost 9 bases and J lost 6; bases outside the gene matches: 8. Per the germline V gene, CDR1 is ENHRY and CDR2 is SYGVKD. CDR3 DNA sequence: TGTGCCATTTCCGGGACAGGGTATTCCGGGGAGCTGTTTTTT. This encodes CAISGTGYSGELFF.

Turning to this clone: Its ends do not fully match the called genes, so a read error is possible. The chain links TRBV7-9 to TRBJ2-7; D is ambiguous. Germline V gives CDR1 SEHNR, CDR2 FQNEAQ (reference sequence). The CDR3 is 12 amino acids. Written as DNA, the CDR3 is TGTTCCAGCAGCTTCGTAACCTACGAGCAGTACTTC. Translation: CSSSFVTYEQYF.

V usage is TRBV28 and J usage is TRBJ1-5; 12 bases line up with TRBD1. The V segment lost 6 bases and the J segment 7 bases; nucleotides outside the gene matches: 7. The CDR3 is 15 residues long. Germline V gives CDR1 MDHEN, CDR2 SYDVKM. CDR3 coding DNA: TGTGCCAGCAGGCCCCGGGACAGGGGGCTGCAGCCCCAGCATTTT. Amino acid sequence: CASRPRDRGLQPQHF.

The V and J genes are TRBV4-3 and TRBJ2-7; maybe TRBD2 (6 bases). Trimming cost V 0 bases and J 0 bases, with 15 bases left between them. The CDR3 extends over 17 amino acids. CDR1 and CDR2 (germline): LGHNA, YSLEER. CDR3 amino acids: CASSQERRGEASYEQYF. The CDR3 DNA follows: TGCGCCAGCAGCCAAGAACGAAGAGGGGAGGCCTCCTACGAGCAGTACTTC.

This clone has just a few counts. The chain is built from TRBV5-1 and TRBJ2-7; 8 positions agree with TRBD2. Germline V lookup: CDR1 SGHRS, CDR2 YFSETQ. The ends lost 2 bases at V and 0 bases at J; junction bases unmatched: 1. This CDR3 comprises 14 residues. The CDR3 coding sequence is TGCGCCAGCAGCTTAGCGGGGGTCTCCTACGAGCAGTACTTC. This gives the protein CASSLAGVSYEQYF.